This T cell receptor (beta chain) stems from a study of patients and donors after allogeneic stem cell transplantation. TCRdb passed the RT-PCR reads through MiXCR, listing each CDR3 protein once. This table holds approximately 140,000 distinct CDR3 sequences, roughly two fifths found once. This clonotype was detected a few times. Sequencing was performed on blood, either unsorted or a sorted T cell fraction (not recorded which). The origin of this receptor is a human donor who was either an allogeneic HSCT recipient or a stem cell or donor lymphocyte infusion donor (not recorded which). It is not recorded whose cells these are; they may come from a transplant donor.

The CDR3 region is CASSRTAMNTEAFF. DNA for the CDR3: TGTGCCAGCAGTAGGACAGCCATGAACACTGAAGCTTTCTTT. V is TRBV12-3 or TRBV12-4 and J is TRBJ1-1; weak D call: TRBD1 (6 bases). CDR3 size: 14 residues. Trimming left V 5 bases short and J 0 bases short, with 10 bases between.